Listed below are T cell receptor beta chains from one sample, sequenced in a study of T cell repertoires in cytomegalovirus infection. TCRdb re-called the reads through MiXCR, storing one row per CDR3 protein. The sample lists 490,000 or so distinct CDR3 sequences, about 10% occurring once. The sequenced sample consisted of PBMCs. All receptors derive from a human donor in good health (CMV status not recorded). Some clones in this sample may be carry-over from other donors' samples. The CDR3 runs from the conserved cysteine through the conserved F or W. The D gene is left open where the match is weak. Size is stated as how often the clone was seen (once, few, many) or a class if it is expanded.

v_gene: TRBV28
j_gene: TRBJ2-7
d_gene: TRBD2
abundance: many
CDR3nt: TGTGCCAGCAGCCCCGAGCCCGGGACTAGCCGAGTCGGGAGCCCCTCCTCCTACGAGCAGTACTTC
CDR3aa: CASSPEPGTSRVGSPSSYEQYF

v_gene: TRBV19
j_gene: TRBJ2-1
d_gene: -
abundance: many
CDR3nt: TGTGCCAGTAGTATAGGAGCGTATGAGCAGTTCTTC
CDR3aa: CASSIGAYEQFF

v_gene: TRBV12-5
j_gene: TRBJ1-4
d_gene: TRBD1
abundance: many
CDR3nt: TGTGCTAGTGGTCCAGGACAGGGGGAAGTAAAACTGTTTTTT
CDR3aa: CASGPGQGEVKLFF

v_gene: TRBV2
j_gene: TRBJ2-5
d_gene: -
abundance: many
CDR3nt: TGTGCCAGCAGTGGAGAGACAGAAGAGACCCAGTACTTC
CDR3aa: CASSGETEETQYF

v_gene: TRBV7-2
j_gene: TRBJ1-1
d_gene: -
abundance: once
CDR3nt: TGTGCCAGCAGCTTAGTAACGGGAACCACAGCTTTCTTT
CDR3aa: CASSLVTGTTAFF

v_gene: TRBV14
j_gene: TRBJ2-1
d_gene: -
abundance: few
CDR3nt: TGTGCCAGCAGCCAAGTCCCAGGAAGGGGGAGCTCCTACAATGAGCAGTTCTTC
CDR3aa: CASSQVPGRGSSYNEQFF

v_gene: TRBV10-3
j_gene: TRBJ1-2
d_gene: -
abundance: few
CDR3nt: TGTGCCATCAATCGGGGACAAGTTGATGGCTACACCTTC
CDR3aa: CAINRGQVDGYTF

v_gene: TRBV9
j_gene: TRBJ2-1
d_gene: TRBD1
abundance: many
CDR3nt: TGTGCCAGCAGCGTAGGGGGAGCGATGACAGGGTCGGGCAATGAGCAGTTCTTC
CDR3aa: CASSVGGAMTGSGNEQFF

v_gene: TRBV11-2
j_gene: TRBJ2-1
d_gene: TRBD2
abundance: many
CDR3nt: TGTGCCAGCAGCTCTAGCGGGAGAAGGGCCACAAGTCTCTACAATGAGCAGTTCTTC
CDR3aa: CASSSSGRRATSLYNEQFF

v_gene: TRBV28
j_gene: TRBJ1-2
d_gene: -
abundance: few
CDR3nt: TGTGCCAGCAGTTTAAACATCAGGCCCTATGGCTACACCTTC
CDR3aa: CASSLNIRPYGYTF

v_gene: TRBV28
j_gene: TRBJ2-6
d_gene: -
abundance: many
CDR3nt: TGTGCCAGCAGTTTACAGGGGCTTTCGAGCTCTGGGGCCAACGTCCTGACTTTC
CDR3aa: CASSLQGLSSSGANVLTF